This T cell receptor (beta chain) comes out of a study of T cell responses to AZD1222 COVID-19 vaccine. The CDR3 runs 16 residues. Trimming removed 0 bases from V and 0 bases from J, with 10 bases in between. The germline CDR1 and CDR2 sequences are SGHRS and YFSETQ. This table comes from immunoSEQ multiplex PCR, and its TCRdb copy is limited to in-frame clones, with some not included. Of 100,000 to 150,000 clones listed, around 92% were seen once; the top ten hold around 1.5%. The rearrangement links TRBV5-1 to TRBJ1-5; tentative D call: TRBD1 (5 bases). The TCR was taken from an adult in good health. The source material was peripheral blood, sampled on day 0 of AZD1222 vaccination. For the CDR3, the DNA is TGCGCCAGCAGCTTGGATCCAGGGAATAGCAATCAGCCCCAGCATTTT. The encoded protein is CASSLDPGNSNQPQHF.